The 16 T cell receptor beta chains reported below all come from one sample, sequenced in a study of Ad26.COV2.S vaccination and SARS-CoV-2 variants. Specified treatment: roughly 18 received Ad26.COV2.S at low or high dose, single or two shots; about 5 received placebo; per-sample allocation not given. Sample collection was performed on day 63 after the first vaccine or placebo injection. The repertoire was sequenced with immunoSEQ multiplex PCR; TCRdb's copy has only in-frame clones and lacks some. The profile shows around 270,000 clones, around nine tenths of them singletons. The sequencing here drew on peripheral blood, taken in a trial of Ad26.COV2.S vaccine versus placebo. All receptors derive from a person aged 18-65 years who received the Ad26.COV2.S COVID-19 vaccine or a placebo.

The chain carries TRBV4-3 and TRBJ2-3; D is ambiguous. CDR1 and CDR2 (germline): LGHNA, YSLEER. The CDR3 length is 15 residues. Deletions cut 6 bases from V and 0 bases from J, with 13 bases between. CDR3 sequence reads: CASSPHLLSTDTQYF. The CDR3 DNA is TGCGCCAGCAGTCCCCATCTACTTAGCACAGATACGCAGTATTTT.

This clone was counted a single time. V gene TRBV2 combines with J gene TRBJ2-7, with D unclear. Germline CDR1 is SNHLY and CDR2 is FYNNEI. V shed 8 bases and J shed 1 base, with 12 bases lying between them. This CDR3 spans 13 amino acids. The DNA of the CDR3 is TGTGCCAGCCGGCTCGGTCTATCCTACGAGCAGTACTTC. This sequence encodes CASRLGLSYEQYF.

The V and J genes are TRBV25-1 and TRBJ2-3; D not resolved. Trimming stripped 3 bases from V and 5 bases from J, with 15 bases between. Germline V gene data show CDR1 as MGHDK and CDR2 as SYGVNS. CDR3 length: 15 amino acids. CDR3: CASSELAALEDTQYF. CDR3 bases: TGTGCCAGCAGTGAGTTGGCAGCTTTGGAAGATACGCAGTATTTT.

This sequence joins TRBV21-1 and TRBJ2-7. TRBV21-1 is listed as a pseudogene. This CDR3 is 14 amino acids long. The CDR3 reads CASSKDGGGYEQYF. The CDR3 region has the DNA TGTGCTAGCAGCAAAGACGGAGGGGGCTACGAGCAGTACTTC.

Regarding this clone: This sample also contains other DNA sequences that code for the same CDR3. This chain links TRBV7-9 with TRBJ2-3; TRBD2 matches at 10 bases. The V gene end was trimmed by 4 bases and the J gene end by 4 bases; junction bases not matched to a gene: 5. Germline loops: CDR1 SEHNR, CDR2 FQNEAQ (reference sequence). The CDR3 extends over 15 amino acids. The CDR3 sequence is CASSSSGRAPDTQYF. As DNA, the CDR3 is TGTGCCAGCAGCTCCAGCGGGAGGGCCCCAGATACGCAGTATTTT.

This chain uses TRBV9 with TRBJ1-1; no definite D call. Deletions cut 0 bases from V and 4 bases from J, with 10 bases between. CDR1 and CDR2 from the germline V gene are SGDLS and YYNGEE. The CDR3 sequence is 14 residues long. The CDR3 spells CASSVGEKVTEAFF. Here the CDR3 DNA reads TGTGCCAGCAGCGTAGGGGAGAAAGTCACTGAAGCTTTCTTT.

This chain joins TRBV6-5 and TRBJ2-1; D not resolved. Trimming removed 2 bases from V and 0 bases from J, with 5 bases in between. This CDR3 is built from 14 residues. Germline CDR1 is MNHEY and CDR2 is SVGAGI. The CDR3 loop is CASSYVGSYNEQFF. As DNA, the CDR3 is TGTGCCAGCAGTTACGTCGGCTCCTACAATGAGCAGTTCTTC.

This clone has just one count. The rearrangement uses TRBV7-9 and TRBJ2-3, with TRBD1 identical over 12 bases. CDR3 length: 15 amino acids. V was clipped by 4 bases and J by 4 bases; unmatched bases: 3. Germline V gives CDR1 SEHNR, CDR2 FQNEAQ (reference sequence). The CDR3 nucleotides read TGTGCCAGCAGCTCGGGACAGGGGGCTGCAGATACGCAGTATTTT. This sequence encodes CASSSGQGAADTQYF.

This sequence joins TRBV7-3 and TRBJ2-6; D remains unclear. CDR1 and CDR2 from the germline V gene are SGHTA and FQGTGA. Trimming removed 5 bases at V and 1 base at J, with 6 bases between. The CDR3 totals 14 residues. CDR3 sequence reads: CASSPRSGANVLTF. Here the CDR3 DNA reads TGTGCCAGCAGCCCCAGGTCTGGGGCCAACGTCCTGACTTTC.

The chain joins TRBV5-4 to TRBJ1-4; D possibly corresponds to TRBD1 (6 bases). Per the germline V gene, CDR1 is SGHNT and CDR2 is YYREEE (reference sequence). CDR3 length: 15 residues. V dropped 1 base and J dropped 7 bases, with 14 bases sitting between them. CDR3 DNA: TGTGCCAGCAGCTTGCAGGGGTTGGGCAGTGAAAAACTGTTTTTT. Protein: CASSLQGLGSEKLFF.

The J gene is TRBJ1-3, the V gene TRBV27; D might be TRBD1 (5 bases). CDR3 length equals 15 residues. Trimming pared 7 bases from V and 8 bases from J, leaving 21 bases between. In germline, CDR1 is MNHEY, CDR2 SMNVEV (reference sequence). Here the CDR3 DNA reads TGTGCCAGCACGAGGAACGAGGGGCGGGGAGACACCATATATTTT. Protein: CASTRNEGRGDTIYF.

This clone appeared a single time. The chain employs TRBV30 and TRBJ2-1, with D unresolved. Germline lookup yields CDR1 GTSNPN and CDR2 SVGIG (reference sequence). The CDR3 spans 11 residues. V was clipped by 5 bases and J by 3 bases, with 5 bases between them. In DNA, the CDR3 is TGTGCCTGGGCTCACTACAATGAGCAGTTCTTC. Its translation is CAWAHYNEQFF.

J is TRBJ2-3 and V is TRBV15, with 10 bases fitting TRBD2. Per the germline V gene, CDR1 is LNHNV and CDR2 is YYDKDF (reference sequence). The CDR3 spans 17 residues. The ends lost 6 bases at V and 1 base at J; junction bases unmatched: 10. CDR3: CATRPGASGGRTDTQYF. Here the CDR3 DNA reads TGTGCCACCAGGCCCGGGGCTAGCGGGGGCCGCACAGATACGCAGTATTTT.

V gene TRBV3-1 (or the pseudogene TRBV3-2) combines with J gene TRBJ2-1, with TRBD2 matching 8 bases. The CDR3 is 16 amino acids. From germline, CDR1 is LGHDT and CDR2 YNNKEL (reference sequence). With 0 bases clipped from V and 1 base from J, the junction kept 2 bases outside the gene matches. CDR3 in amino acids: CASSQDSGTSYNEQFF. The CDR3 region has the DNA TGTGCCAGCAGCCAAGATAGCGGGACGTCCTACAATGAGCAGTTCTTC.

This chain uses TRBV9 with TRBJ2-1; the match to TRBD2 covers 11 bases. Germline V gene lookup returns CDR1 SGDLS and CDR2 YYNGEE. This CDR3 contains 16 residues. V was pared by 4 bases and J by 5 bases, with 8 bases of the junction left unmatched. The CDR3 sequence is CASSQNSGRVHNEQFF. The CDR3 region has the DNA TGTGCCAGCAGCCAAAATAGCGGGAGGGTTCACAATGAGCAGTTCTTC.

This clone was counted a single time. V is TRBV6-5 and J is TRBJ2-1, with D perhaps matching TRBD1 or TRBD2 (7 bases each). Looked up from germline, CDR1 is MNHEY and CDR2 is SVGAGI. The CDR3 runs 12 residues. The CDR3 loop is CPGTVGGNEQFF. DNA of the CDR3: TGTCCTGGGACAGTCGGGGGGAATGAGCAGTTCTTC.